Following are 13 T cell receptor beta chains from one sample sequenced in a study of HIV-infected patients and healthy controls. Antiretroviral therapy had run roughly three months, about 14 weeks, before follow-up blood collection. All unsorted peripheral T cells were captured because whole blood was used without fractionation. Alpha and beta constant-region primers primed reverse transcription of around 550 ng RNA. Separate chain-specific third strand synthesis with multiplexing indices produced the alpha and beta libraries. One entry per CDR3 protein results from TCRdb running MiXCR on the 5' RACE reads. Here the sample spans about 5,700 distinct CDR3 sequences, around 8.1% being singletons. This sample comprised blood, obtained during antiretroviral therapy. These receptors were taken from an adult with HIV infection.

Ten or more counts support this clonotype. The chain is built from TRBV6-5 and TRBJ2-5; either TRBD1 or TRBD2 may fit D (7 bases each). The length of the CDR3 is 13 residues. Germline V CDR1 and CDR2: MNHEY, SVGAGI. The V end lost 10 bases, the J end lost 4 bases, and 16 bases lay between the germline ends. The CDR3 loop is CATQGGGGETQYF. For the CDR3, the DNA is TGTGCCACCCAGGGGGGAGGGGGAGAGACCCAGTACTTC.

This clonotype is categorized as medium-sized. The V gene is TRBV3-1, the J gene TRBJ1-1, with TRBD1 identical over 9 bases. CDR1 and CDR2 (germline): LGHDT, YNNKEL (reference sequence). Trimming took 4 bases from V and 6 from J; bases not matched to a gene: 3. The CDR3 is 13 residues long. CDR3 loop: CASSRDRVAEAFF. The CDR3 coding sequence is TGTGCCAGCAGCCGGGACAGGGTCGCTGAAGCTTTCTTT.

This clonotype is categorized as medium-sized. CDR3 protein: CSASVGGTYGYTF. The CDR3 DNA is TGCAGTGCTAGCGTGGGGGGGACCTATGGCTACACCTTC. The J gene is TRBJ1-2, the V gene TRBV20-1, with D perhaps matching TRBD1 (5 bases). CDR1 is DFQATT and CDR2 is SNEGSKA in the germline V gene (reference sequence). The V and J ends lost 3 bases and 4 bases respectively, with 12 bases between them. This CDR3 is built from 13 residues.

This chain connects TRBV7-3 to TRBJ1-2; TRBD1 might be the D (5 bases). The CDR3 loop spans 15 amino acids. Germline V CDR1 and CDR2: SGHTA, FQGTGA. V lost 8 bases to trimming and J lost 6 bases, with 22 bases between them. The CDR3: CASPGAALTINGYTF. The CDR3 coding sequence is TGTGCCAGCCCCGGGGCCGCCCTAACTATTAATGGCTACACCTTC.

The sample holds many counts of this clonotype. The chain has TRBV13 and TRBJ1-1, with a weak D call TRBD1 (5 bases). V was pared by 3 bases and J by 1 base, with 24 bases between. In germline, CDR1 is PRHDT, CDR2 FYEKMQ (reference sequence). There are 19 residues in the CDR3. CDR3 nucleotides: TGTGCCAGCAGCTTTCGGTTCTTCGGGGGGAGTCAATCGAACACTGAAGCTTTCTTT. This translates into CASSFRFFGGSQSNTEAFF.

In this sample, this clonotype turned up many times. The V gene is TRBV2, the J gene TRBJ2-3; 8 nucleotides line up with TRBD2. The CDR3 totals 15 residues. Germline V CDR1 and CDR2: SNHLY, FYNNEI. Trimming at V came to 3 bases and at J to 6 bases, leaving 8 bases not matched to a gene. CDR3 nucleotide sequence: TGTGCCAGCAGTGAGTCGGGAGGGCCCGGGGATACGCAGTATTTT. Its translation is CASSESGGPGDTQYF.

This clonotype was recorded at least ten times. This chain uses TRBV27 with TRBJ1-1; 7 positions match TRBD1. The CDR3 length is 15 residues. Germline V lookup: CDR1 MNHEY, CDR2 SMNVEV (reference sequence). Trimming took 3 bases from V and 1 from J; bases not matched to a gene: 5. CDR3: CASSLGTVENTEAFF. In DNA form, the CDR3 reads TGTGCCAGCAGTTTGGGGACAGTTGAGAACACTGAAGCTTTCTTT.

This clonotype was detected ten times or more. The J gene is TRBJ2-3, the V gene TRBV11-3; 7 bases line up with TRBD2. V lost 2 bases, J lost 5 bases, and 1 base stayed unmatched. The CDR3 runs to 13 residues. Germline lookup yields CDR1 SGHNT and CDR2 YENEEA. The CDR3 DNA sequence: TGTGCCAGCAGCTTATCTAGCGGAGATACGCAGTATTTT. Translated, it gives CASSLSSGDTQYF.

This clonotype is judged medium-sized (0.01 to 0.1%). This sequence joins TRBV5-1 and TRBJ2-7; D not resolved. This CDR3 contains 12 residues. CDR1 and CDR2 from the germline V gene are SGHRS and YFSETQ. The V and J ends lost 3 bases and 5 bases respectively, with 9 bases between them. The CDR3 DNA reads TGCGCCAGCAGCTGGCGTTCGGACGAGCAGTACTTC. Residues: CASSWRSDEQYF.

Regarding this clonotype: Being one base from a much bigger clone, this may be a read error. V is TRBV6-4 and J is TRBJ1-1; tentatively, D is TRBD1 (5 bases). Germline CDR1 MRHNA, CDR2 SNTAGT. Trimming stripped 5 bases from V and 6 bases from J, with 13 bases between. The CDR3 sequence is 13 residues long. The CDR3 sequence: CASSSLRGAEAFF. DNA for the CDR3: TGTGCCAGCAGTTCGCTCCGGGGCGCTGAAGCTTTCTTT.

There are many counts of this clonotype. This chain links TRBV6-2 or TRBV6-3 with TRBJ2-7; TRBD2 is a possible D gene (6 bases). The germline V gene encodes CDR1 MNHEY and CDR2 SVGEGT. The CDR3 has 13 amino acids. V lost 2 bases, J lost 7 bases, and 12 bases lay in between. The CDR3 DNA is TGTGCCAGCAGTTACGGACCGGGGGAAGAGCAGTACTTC. Translation: CASSYGPGEEQYF.

In its sample, this clonotype is medium-sized. The V gene is TRBV5-5, the J gene TRBJ2-5, with D possibly matching TRBD1 (5 bases). The CDR3 spans 13 residues. Germline V gene lookup returns CDR1 SGHKS and CDR2 YYEKEE (reference sequence). V gave up 0 bases and J gave up 4 bases, with 7 bases separating them. CDR3 DNA sequence: TGTGCCAGCAGCTTGGGGACAAGAGAGACCCAGTACTTC. Translating gives CASSLGTRETQYF.

There are many counts of this clonotype. V and J are TRBV20-1 and TRBJ2-7; D gene uncertain. The germline V gene has CDR1 DFQATT and CDR2 SNEGSKA (reference sequence). There are 10 residues in the CDR3. V was pared by 3 bases and J by 5 bases, with 5 bases between. The CDR3 DNA reads as TGCAGTGCTAGTCGTCACGAGCAGTACTTC. This codes for CSASRHEQYF.